This T cell receptor beta chain stems from a study of shared T cell receptors in the human thymus. Produced via immunoSEQ multiplex PCR; TCRdb's table is partial and in-frame only. The table lists about 660,000 clones, more than 70% of them singletons. Germline lookup yields CDR1 SNHLY and CDR2 FYNNEI. The CDR3 totals 18 residues. Trimming took 3 bases from V and 0 from J, leaving 20 bases between them. This sample also belongs to another study, concerning human thymus T cells. That paper states: Healthy Finnish infants undergoing corrective surgery for congenital heart defects were used as donors. Resections removed during corrective heart surgery provided the thymus tissue used.

V and J are TRBV2 and TRBJ1-2, with D uncertain. The sequence derives from a boy under two years old with a congenital heart defect. The specimen sequenced was thymocytes. CDR3 in amino acids: CASSDARVKSLANYGYTF. DNA for the CDR3: TGTGCCAGCAGTGATGCCCGGGTAAAATCACTAGCTAACTATGGCTACACCTTC.